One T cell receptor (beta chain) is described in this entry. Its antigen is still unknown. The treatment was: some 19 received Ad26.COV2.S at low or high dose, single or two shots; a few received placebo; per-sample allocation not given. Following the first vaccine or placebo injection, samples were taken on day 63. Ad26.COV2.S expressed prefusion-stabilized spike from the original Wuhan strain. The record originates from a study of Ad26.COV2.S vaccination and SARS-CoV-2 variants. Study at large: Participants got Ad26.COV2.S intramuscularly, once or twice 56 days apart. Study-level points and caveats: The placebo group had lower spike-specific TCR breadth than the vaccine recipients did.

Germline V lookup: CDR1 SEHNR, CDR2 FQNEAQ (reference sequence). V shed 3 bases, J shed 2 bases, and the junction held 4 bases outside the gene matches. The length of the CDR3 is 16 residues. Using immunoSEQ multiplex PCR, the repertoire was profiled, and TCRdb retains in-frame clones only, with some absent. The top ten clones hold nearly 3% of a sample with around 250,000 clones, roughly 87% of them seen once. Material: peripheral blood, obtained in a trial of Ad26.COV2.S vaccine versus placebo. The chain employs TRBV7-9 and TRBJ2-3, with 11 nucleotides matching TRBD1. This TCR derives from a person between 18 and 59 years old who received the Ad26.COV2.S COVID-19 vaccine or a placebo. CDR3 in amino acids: CASSFGQGAVTDTQYF. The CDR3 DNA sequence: TGTGCCAGCAGCTTTGGACAGGGGGCTGTCACAGATACGCAGTATTTT.